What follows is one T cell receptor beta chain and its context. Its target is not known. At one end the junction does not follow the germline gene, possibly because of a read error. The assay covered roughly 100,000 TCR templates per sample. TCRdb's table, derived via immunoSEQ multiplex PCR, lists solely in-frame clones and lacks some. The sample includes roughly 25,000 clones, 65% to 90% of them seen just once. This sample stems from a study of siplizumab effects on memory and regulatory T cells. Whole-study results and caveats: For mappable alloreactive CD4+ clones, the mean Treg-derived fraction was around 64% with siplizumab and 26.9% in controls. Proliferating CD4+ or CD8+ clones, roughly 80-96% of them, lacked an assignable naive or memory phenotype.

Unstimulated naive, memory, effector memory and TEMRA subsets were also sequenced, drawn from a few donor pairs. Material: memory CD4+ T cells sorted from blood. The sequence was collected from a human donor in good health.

The CDR3 DNA is TGTGCTAGCAGCCCAGGGCCACAGGGCATTCAGTACTTC. Encoded protein: CASSPGPQGIQYF. The chain carries TRBV7-7 and TRBJ2-4; D is perhaps TRBD1 (6 bases). The CDR3 is 13 residues long. Germline V lookup: CDR1 SSHAT, CDR2 FNYEAQ (reference sequence).